The subject of this entry is one TCR beta chain. The data are from a study of blood T cell repertoires in COVID-19. Overall study context: Acute and convalescent COVID-19 samples came from the United States, Italy and Spain. T cells, B-cell-depleted T cells, or PBMCs supplied cDNA or gDNA.

The CDR3 is 15 residues long. Germline assignment: CDR1 MRHNA and CDR2 SNTAGT. The V end was cut by 7 bases, the J end by 6 bases, with 22 bases between. Using immunoSEQ multiplex PCR, the repertoire was profiled, and TCRdb retains in-frame clones only, with some absent. The repertoire holds about 180,000 clones, 80% to 90% seen once, with under 2% in the top ten. The sample taken for sequencing was peripheral blood. The receptor comes from a man aged 18 to 30 who had recovered from COVID-19. The rearrangement uses TRBV6-4 and TRBJ2-7; D remains ambiguous. CDR3 nucleotide sequence: TGTGCCAGCAAACATTTCACATGCCGATCCCTCGAGCAGTACTTC. Translating it yields CASKHFTCRSLEQYF.